These T cell receptor beta chains were read from a single sample in a study of blood T cell repertoires in COVID-19. Repertoires were generated with immunoSEQ multiplex PCR, while TCRdb's copy carries only in-frame clones and drops some. The repertoire holds under 350,000 clones, with about 85% as singletons. The sample taken for sequencing was peripheral blood. These receptors all stem from a man between 18 and 35 years old with active or convalescent COVID-19. CDR3s include the opening cysteine and the closing phenylalanine or tryptophan. Fields, in order: V gene, clone size, D gene, J gene, CDR3 DNA, CDR3 protein. The D gene is left open where the match is weak. Only some rows state a clone size, as once, few, many or a class for expanded clones.

v_call: TRBV16; clone_size: NA; d_call: NA; j_call: TRBJ1-2; cdr3_nt: TGTGCCAGCAGCCAGACAGATTTTAACTATGGCTACACCTTC; cdr3_aa: CASSQTDFNYGYTF
v_call: TRBV30; clone_size: NA; d_call: NA; j_call: TRBJ2-1; cdr3_nt: TGTGCCTGGAGTGTCGAGACTAGTAGGTACAATGAGCAGTTCTTC; cdr3_aa: CAWSVETSRYNEQFF
v_call: TRBV19; clone_size: NA; d_call: TRBD2; j_call: TRBJ2-2; cdr3_nt: TGTGCCAGTACCAACCTACTAGCGGGGGACTCGAACACCGGGGAGCTGTTTTTT; cdr3_aa: CASTNLLAGDSNTGELFF
v_call: TRBV6-6; clone_size: NA; d_call: TRBD2; j_call: TRBJ2-2; cdr3_nt: TGTGCCAGCACTCGCGGGAGTAACACCGGGGAGCTGTTTTTT; cdr3_aa: CASTRGSNTGELFF
v_call: TRBV27; clone_size: once; d_call: TRBD2; j_call: TRBJ2-1; cdr3_nt: TGTGCCAGCAGTTTAGGACCGGGACTACAGAATGAGCAGTTCTTC; cdr3_aa: CASSLGPGLQNEQFF
v_call: TRBV11-3; clone_size: NA; d_call: TRBD1; j_call: TRBJ1-2; cdr3_nt: TGTGCCAGCAGCTCCAATACCGGGACAGGATCCTATGGCTACACCTTC; cdr3_aa: CASSSNTGTGSYGYTF
v_call: TRBV12-5; clone_size: NA; d_call: NA; j_call: TRBJ1-1; cdr3_nt: TGTGCTAGTGGTATAATGAACACTGAAGCTTTCTTT; cdr3_aa: CASGIMNTEAFF
v_call: TRBV7-9; clone_size: NA; d_call: NA; j_call: TRBJ1-5; cdr3_nt: TGTGCCAGCAGCAGGCAGGAAGATCAGCCCCAGCATTTT; cdr3_aa: CASSRQEDQPQHF
v_call: TRBV5-1; clone_size: NA; d_call: TRBD2; j_call: TRBJ2-1; cdr3_nt: TGCGCCAGCAGACTTTCTGCGGGGGGGCGGTACAATGAGCAGTTCTTC; cdr3_aa: CASRLSAGGRYNEQFF
v_call: TRBV11-2; clone_size: NA; d_call: NA; j_call: TRBJ2-7; cdr3_nt: TGTGCCAGCAGCTCGTCAGTCCACGAGCAGTACTTC; cdr3_aa: CASSSSVHEQYF
v_call: TRBV9; clone_size: NA; d_call: TRBD1; j_call: TRBJ2-7; cdr3_nt: TGTGCCAGCAGCGTAGAACAGGGGGGCTACGAGCAGTACTTC; cdr3_aa: CASSVEQGGYEQYF
v_call: TRBV28; clone_size: NA; d_call: NA; j_call: TRBJ1-2; cdr3_nt: TGTGCCAGCAGTGCACCCATCCCAGTTAACTATGGCTACACCTTC; cdr3_aa: CASSAPIPVNYGYTF
v_call: TRBV5-4; clone_size: NA; d_call: NA; j_call: TRBJ2-1; cdr3_nt: TGTGCCAGCAGCTTGTCGGTCAGGGCGGATCACGAGCAGTTCTTC; cdr3_aa: CASSLSVRADHEQFF
v_call: TRBV13; clone_size: NA; d_call: TRBD2; j_call: TRBJ2-1; cdr3_nt: TGTGCCAGCAGCCCCCGGGAGGATGGTGAGCAGTTCTTC; cdr3_aa: CASSPREDGEQFF
v_call: TRBV24-1; clone_size: NA; d_call: NA; j_call: TRBJ1-2; cdr3_nt: TGTGCCACCAGTGATTTAACGGGGGATGGCTACACCTTC; cdr3_aa: CATSDLTGDGYTF
v_call: TRBV7-3; clone_size: few; d_call: NA; j_call: TRBJ1-1; cdr3_nt: TGTGCCAGCAGCCCTCGCCCAGGGGACACTGAAGCTTTCTTT; cdr3_aa: CASSPRPGDTEAFF
v_call: TRBV4-3; clone_size: NA; d_call: TRBD2; j_call: TRBJ2-3; cdr3_nt: TGCGCCAGCAGCCCCCGCAGTGGAGCGGGACGCACAGATACGCAGTATTTT; cdr3_aa: CASSPRSGAGRTDTQYF
v_call: TRBV18; clone_size: once; d_call: NA; j_call: TRBJ2-5; cdr3_nt: TGTGCCAGCTCACCGGGCAGCCACCGACGGGAGACCCAGTACTTC; cdr3_aa: CASSPGSHRRETQYF
v_call: TRBV19; clone_size: few; d_call: TRBD1; j_call: TRBJ2-3; cdr3_nt: TGTGCCAGTAGTATGGGACAGGGGGCCACAGATACGCAGTATTTT; cdr3_aa: CASSMGQGATDTQYF
v_call: TRBV5-6; clone_size: NA; d_call: NA; j_call: TRBJ2-3; cdr3_nt: TGTGCCAGCAGCTCGGGTAGCACAGATACGCAGTATTTT; cdr3_aa: CASSSGSTDTQYF
v_call: TRBV7-6; clone_size: once; d_call: NA; j_call: TRBJ2-5; cdr3_nt: TGTGCCAGCAGCTACTTTTTTCCGGGAGATACGATGGAGACCCAGTACTTC; cdr3_aa: CASSYFFPGDTMETQYF
v_call: TRBV19; clone_size: NA; d_call: TRBD1; j_call: TRBJ1-5; cdr3_nt: TGTGCCAGTAGAACTACAGGGGGACGCAATCAGCCCCAGCATTTT; cdr3_aa: CASRTTGGRNQPQHF
v_call: TRBV10-1; clone_size: NA; d_call: NA; j_call: TRBJ1-1; cdr3_nt: TGCGCCAGCGGAAAAGAACAGGGTTTAATGACTGAAGCTTTCTTT; cdr3_aa: CASGKEQGLMTEAFF
v_call: TRBV5-1; clone_size: NA; d_call: TRBD2; j_call: TRBJ2-3; cdr3_nt: TGCGCCAGCAGCCCGGGACTAGCGGGAGGCCCGAGTGGCGTGGCAGATACGCAGTATTTT; cdr3_aa: CASSPGLAGGPSGVADTQYF
v_call: TRBV6-4; clone_size: few; d_call: NA; j_call: TRBJ1-1; cdr3_nt: TGTGCCAGCAGCCTCGACAGTAACACTGAAGCTTTCTTT; cdr3_aa: CASSLDSNTEAFF
v_call: TRBV24-1; clone_size: NA; d_call: NA; j_call: TRBJ2-3; cdr3_nt: TGTGCCACCAGTGATTTGGGACAGAAAGATACGCAGTATTTT; cdr3_aa: CATSDLGQKDTQYF
v_call: TRBV28; clone_size: NA; d_call: NA; j_call: TRBJ2-7; cdr3_nt: TGTGCCAGCAGGCTGGGGGGTGCTTCCTACGAGCAGTACTTC; cdr3_aa: CASRLGGASYEQYF
v_call: TRBV5-1; clone_size: NA; d_call: NA; j_call: TRBJ1-4; cdr3_nt: TGCGCCAGCGGGGCCTGGGGCCACGAGTTTAATGAAAAACTGTTTTTT; cdr3_aa: CASGAWGHEFNEKLFF
v_call: TRBV19; clone_size: NA; d_call: TRBD1; j_call: TRBJ1-2; cdr3_nt: TGTGCCAGTAATCCGGGAGGGGGCGCGGGCTATGGCTACACCTTC; cdr3_aa: CASNPGGGAGYGYTF
v_call: TRBV15; clone_size: NA; d_call: NA; j_call: TRBJ1-2; cdr3_nt: TGTGCCACCAGCAGAGGACAGGCGGATGGCTACACCTTC; cdr3_aa: CATSRGQADGYTF
v_call: TRBV11-1; clone_size: NA; d_call: NA; j_call: TRBJ2-2; cdr3_nt: TGTGCCAGCAGCTTCATCAGGGCCGGGGAGCTGTTTTTT; cdr3_aa: CASSFIRAGELFF
v_call: TRBV15; clone_size: NA; d_call: NA; j_call: TRBJ2-7; cdr3_nt: TGTGCCACCAGCAGAGAGGCAGGGCCCTACGAGCAGTACTTC; cdr3_aa: CATSREAGPYEQYF
v_call: TRBV7-2; clone_size: few; d_call: NA; j_call: TRBJ1-6; cdr3_nt: TGTGCCAGCAAACGGGGGACGGGTTTGGCCCTCCACTTT; cdr3_aa: CASKRGTGLALHF
v_call: TRBV9; clone_size: few; d_call: NA; j_call: TRBJ2-7; cdr3_nt: TGTGCCAGCAACCCTACAGGGTCCCTCGAGCAGTACTTC; cdr3_aa: CASNPTGSLEQYF
v_call: TRBV29-1; clone_size: NA; d_call: NA; j_call: TRBJ2-3; cdr3_nt: TGCAGCGTTGAAGTCGGGAGCACAGATACGCAGTATTTT; cdr3_aa: CSVEVGSTDTQYF
v_call: TRBV15; clone_size: NA; d_call: NA; j_call: TRBJ2-3; cdr3_nt: TGTGCCACCAGCAGACGAACAGGGAATGAGGATACGCAGTATTTT; cdr3_aa: CATSRRTGNEDTQYF
v_call: TRBV27; clone_size: NA; d_call: NA; j_call: TRBJ1-1; cdr3_nt: TGTGCCAGCGGCTTCCGGACTATGAACACTGAAGCTTTCTTT; cdr3_aa: CASGFRTMNTEAFF
v_call: TRBV5-1; clone_size: NA; d_call: TRBD2; j_call: TRBJ2-1; cdr3_nt: TGCGCCAGCAGCTTGGCGGGAGGTGAGCAGTTCTTC; cdr3_aa: CASSLAGGEQFF
v_call: TRBV18; clone_size: NA; d_call: NA; j_call: TRBJ2-7; cdr3_nt: TGTGCCAGCTCACCACCTTACGGACACCGAGAAAATTACGAGCAGTACTTC; cdr3_aa: CASSPPYGHRENYEQYF
v_call: TRBV30; clone_size: NA; d_call: TRBD1; j_call: TRBJ1-5; cdr3_nt: TGTGCCTGGAGTGCTGGGACAGTTAGCAATCAGCCCCAGCATTTT; cdr3_aa: CAWSAGTVSNQPQHF
v_call: TRBV12-3/TRBV12-4; clone_size: NA; d_call: NA; j_call: TRBJ1-1; cdr3_nt: TGTGCCAGCAGGTCGCAGGTCCCCGGAGAAGCTTTCTTT; cdr3_aa: CASRSQVPGEAFF
v_call: TRBV4-2; clone_size: NA; d_call: NA; j_call: TRBJ2-2; cdr3_nt: TGTGCCAGCAGCCTTATACACGGGACCGGGGAGCTGTTTTTT; cdr3_aa: CASSLIHGTGELFF
v_call: TRBV27; clone_size: NA; d_call: NA; j_call: TRBJ2-5; cdr3_nt: TGTGCCAGCAGTCCCGTTCAGGCAAGGGAGACCCAGTACTTC; cdr3_aa: CASSPVQARETQYF
v_call: TRBV30; clone_size: few; d_call: TRBD1; j_call: TRBJ2-5; cdr3_nt: TGTGCCTGGAGAAAAACAGGGACAGACCAAGAGACCCAGTACTTC; cdr3_aa: CAWRKTGTDQETQYF
v_call: TRBV5-5; clone_size: NA; d_call: NA; j_call: TRBJ2-2; cdr3_nt: TGTGCCAGCAGCTGGGGGACATCCGGGGAGCTGTTTTTT; cdr3_aa: CASSWGTSGELFF
v_call: TRBV28; clone_size: NA; d_call: TRBD1; j_call: TRBJ1-2; cdr3_nt: TGTGCCAGCACCCGAGGCTGGAAGGGGGCGCGGGGCTACACCTTC; cdr3_aa: CASTRGWKGARGYTF
v_call: TRBV20-1; clone_size: NA; d_call: NA; j_call: TRBJ2-1; cdr3_nt: TGCAGTGCTAGAAATCCGAATGAGCAGTTCTTC; cdr3_aa: CSARNPNEQFF
v_call: TRBV10-3; clone_size: NA; d_call: NA; j_call: TRBJ2-3; cdr3_nt: TGTGCCATCAGTGGGGCGGACTCTAGCACAGATACGCAGTATTTT; cdr3_aa: CAISGADSSTDTQYF
v_call: TRBV6-5; clone_size: NA; d_call: NA; j_call: TRBJ2-7; cdr3_nt: TGTGCCAGCAGGAGGGACTCCTCCTACGAGCAGTACTTC; cdr3_aa: CASRRDSSYEQYF
v_call: TRBV5-1; clone_size: NA; d_call: NA; j_call: TRBJ2-3; cdr3_nt: TGCGCCAGCAGCCCTAATGCAGATACGCAGTATTTT; cdr3_aa: CASSPNADTQYF
v_call: TRBV7-3; clone_size: NA; d_call: TRBD1; j_call: TRBJ2-1; cdr3_nt: TGTGCCAGCAGCTACGGACAGGGAACCTACAATGAGCAGTTCTTC; cdr3_aa: CASSYGQGTYNEQFF
v_call: TRBV5-1; clone_size: NA; d_call: TRBD1; j_call: TRBJ2-6; cdr3_nt: TGCGCCAGCAGCTTGACAGGGGTACTCTCTGGGGCCAACGTCCTGACTTTC; cdr3_aa: CASSLTGVLSGANVLTF
v_call: TRBV7-3; clone_size: NA; d_call: TRBD1; j_call: TRBJ1-2; cdr3_nt: TGTGCCAGCAGCCTTACAGGGGTTGGGGCTAACTATGGCTACACCTTC; cdr3_aa: CASSLTGVGANYGYTF
v_call: TRBV2; clone_size: once; d_call: NA; j_call: TRBJ2-7; cdr3_nt: TGTGCCAGCAGGCAGGGAGGCGAGCAGTACTTC; cdr3_aa: CASRQGGEQYF
v_call: TRBV3-1/TRBV3-2; clone_size: NA; d_call: NA; j_call: TRBJ2-3; cdr3_nt: TGTGCCAGCAGCCAAGTCGGAGTCACAGATACGCAGTATTTT; cdr3_aa: CASSQVGVTDTQYF
v_call: TRBV7-9; clone_size: NA; d_call: TRBD1; j_call: TRBJ2-1; cdr3_nt: TGTGCCAGCAGTTTGACAGGGGCCCTCGGAGAGCAGTTCTTC; cdr3_aa: CASSLTGALGEQFF